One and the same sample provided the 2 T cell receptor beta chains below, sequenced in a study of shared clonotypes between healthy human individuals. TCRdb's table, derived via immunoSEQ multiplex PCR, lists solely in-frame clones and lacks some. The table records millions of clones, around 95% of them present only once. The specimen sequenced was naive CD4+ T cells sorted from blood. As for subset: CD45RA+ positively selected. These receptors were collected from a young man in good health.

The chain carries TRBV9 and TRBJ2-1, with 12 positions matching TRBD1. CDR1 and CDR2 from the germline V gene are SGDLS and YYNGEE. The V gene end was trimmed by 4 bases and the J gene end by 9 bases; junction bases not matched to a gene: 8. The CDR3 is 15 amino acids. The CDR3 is CASSISGQGAIEQFF. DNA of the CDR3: TGTGCCAGCAGCATCTCGGGACAGGGGGCAATTGAGCAGTTCTTC. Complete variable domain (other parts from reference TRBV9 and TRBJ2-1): DSGVTQTPKHLITATGQRVTLRCSPRSGDLSVYWYQQSLDQGLQFLIQYYNGEERAKGNILERFSAQQFPDLHSELNLSSLELGDSALYFCASSISGQGAIEQFFGPGTRLTVL.

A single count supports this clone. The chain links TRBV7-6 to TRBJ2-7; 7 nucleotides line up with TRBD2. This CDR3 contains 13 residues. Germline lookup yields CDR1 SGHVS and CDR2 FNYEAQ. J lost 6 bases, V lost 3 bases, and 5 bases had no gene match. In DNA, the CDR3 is TGTGCCAGCAGCTTCGAGGGAGGGCTCGAGCAGTACTTC. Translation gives CASSFEGGLEQYF.